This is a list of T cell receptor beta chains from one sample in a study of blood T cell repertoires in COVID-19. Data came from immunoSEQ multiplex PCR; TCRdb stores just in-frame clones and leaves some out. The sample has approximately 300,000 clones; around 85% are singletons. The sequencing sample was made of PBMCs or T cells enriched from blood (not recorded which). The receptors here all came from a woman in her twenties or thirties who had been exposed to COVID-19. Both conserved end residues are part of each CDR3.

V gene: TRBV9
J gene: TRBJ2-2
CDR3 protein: CASSDEREGRVTGELFF

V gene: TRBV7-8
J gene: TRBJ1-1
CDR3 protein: CASSLGDYNRVMNTEAFF

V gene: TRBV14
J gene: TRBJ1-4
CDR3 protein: CASRKKDSSNEKLFF

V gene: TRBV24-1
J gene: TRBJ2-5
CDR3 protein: CATSDFGLAGGPKETQYF

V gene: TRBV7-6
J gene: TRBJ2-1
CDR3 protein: CASSPSGSPYNEQFF

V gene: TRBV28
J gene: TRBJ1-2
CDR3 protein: CASSPGQLPLCTF

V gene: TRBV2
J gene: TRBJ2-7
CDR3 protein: CASSGTGSRGYEQYF

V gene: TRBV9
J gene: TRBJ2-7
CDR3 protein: CASSGEDSHEQYF

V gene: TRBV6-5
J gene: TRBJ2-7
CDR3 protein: CASSSPVGQHYEQYF

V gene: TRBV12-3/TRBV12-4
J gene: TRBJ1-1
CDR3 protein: CASTSTANTEAFF

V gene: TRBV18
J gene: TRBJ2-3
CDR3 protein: CASSTMDRDTQYF

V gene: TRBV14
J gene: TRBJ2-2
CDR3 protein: CASSRGTGGVTGELFF

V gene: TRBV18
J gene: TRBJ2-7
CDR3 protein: CASSPGQARIHEQYF

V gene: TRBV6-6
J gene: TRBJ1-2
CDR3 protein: CASSTTIGAGGYGYTF

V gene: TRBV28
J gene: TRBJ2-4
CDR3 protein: CASSVGGAGRNIQYF

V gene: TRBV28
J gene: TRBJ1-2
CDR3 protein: CASSPQTVRYGYTF

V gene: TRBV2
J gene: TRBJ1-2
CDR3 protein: CASERGQGSYGYTF

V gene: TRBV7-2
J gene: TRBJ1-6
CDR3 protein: CASSPRTGDNSPLHF

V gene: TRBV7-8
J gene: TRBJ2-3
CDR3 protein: CASSLLAGTGSDTQYF

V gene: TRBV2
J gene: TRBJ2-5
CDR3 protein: CASSGGQGEETQYF

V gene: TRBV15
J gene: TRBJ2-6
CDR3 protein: CATSRASGSGANVLTF

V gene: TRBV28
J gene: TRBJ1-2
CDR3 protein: CASSGQGPANYGYTF

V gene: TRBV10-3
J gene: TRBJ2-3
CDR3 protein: CAIKGTGGTDTQYF

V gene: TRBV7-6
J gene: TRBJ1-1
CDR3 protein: CASSLLAPRQATEAFF

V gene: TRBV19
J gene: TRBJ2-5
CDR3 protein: CASNIGGAEETQYF

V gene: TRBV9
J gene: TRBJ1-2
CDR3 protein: CASSVRQAYGYTF

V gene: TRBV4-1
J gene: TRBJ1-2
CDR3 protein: CASSQGRSYGYTF

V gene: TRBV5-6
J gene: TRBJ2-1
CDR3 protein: CASSLLVLAGGRSYNEQFF

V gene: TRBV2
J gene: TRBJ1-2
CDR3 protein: CASRVWRGDGYTF

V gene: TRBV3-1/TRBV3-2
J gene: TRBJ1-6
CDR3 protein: CASSPHNSPLHF

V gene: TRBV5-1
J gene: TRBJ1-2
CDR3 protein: CASSLLQGRNYGYTF

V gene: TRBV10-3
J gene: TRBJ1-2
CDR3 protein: CAISEDSNYGYTF

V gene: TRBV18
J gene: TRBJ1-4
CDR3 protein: CASSPQGDEKLFF

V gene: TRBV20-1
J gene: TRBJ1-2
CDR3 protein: CSAGHDYGYTF

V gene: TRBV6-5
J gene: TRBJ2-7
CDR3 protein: CASSGNYEQYF

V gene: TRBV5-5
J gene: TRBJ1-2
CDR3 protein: CASSTPGQNYGYTF

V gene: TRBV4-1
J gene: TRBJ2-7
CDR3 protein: CASSQALAGGGYEQYF

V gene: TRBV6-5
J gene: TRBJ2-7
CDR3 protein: CASSSDRQPYEQYF

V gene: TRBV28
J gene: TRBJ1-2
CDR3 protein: CASRLPDRANGYTF

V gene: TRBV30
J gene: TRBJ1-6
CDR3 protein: CAWNPGGLDNSPLHF

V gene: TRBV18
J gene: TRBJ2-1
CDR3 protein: CASSPRSWDNEQFF

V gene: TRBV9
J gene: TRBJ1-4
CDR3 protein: CASSLTVRHEKLFF

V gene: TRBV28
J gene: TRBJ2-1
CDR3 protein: CASSPHEGAMYNEQFF

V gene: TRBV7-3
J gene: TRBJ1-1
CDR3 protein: CASSAQGADTEAFF

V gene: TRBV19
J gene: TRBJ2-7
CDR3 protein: CASSIRQGRDEQYF

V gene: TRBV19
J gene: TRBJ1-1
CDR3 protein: CASMNTGETSEAFF

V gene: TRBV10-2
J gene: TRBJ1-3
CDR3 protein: CASSESPEGNTIYF

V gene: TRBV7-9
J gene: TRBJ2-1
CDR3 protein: CASSFLPGVSYNEQFF

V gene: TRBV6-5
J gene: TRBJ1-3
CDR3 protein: CASRVSGSGGNTIYF

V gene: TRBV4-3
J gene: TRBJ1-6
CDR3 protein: CASSQDPRGKRGPNSPLHF

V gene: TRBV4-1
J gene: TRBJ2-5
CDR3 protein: CASSQVGAGETQYF

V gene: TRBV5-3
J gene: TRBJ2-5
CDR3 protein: CARSLASQTQETQYF

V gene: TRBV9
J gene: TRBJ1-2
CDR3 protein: CASSRTPRTGINGYTF

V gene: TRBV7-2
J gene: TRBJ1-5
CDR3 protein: CASSFQGQERYF

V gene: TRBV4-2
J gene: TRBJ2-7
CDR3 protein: CASSQEVGQGAYEQYF

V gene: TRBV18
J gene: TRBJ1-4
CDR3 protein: CASSPPGQGGEKLFF

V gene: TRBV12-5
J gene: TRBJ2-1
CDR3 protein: CASGLGLAINNEQFF

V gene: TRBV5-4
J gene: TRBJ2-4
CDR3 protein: CASSGGDRENLLAKNIQYF

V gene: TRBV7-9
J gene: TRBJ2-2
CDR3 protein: CASSLNSGTYTGELFF

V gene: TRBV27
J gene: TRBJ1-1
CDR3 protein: CASSFGGVTEAFF